The 10 T cell receptor beta chains listed next were all sequenced from one sample in a study of T cell responses to AZD1222 COVID-19 vaccine. Here immunoSEQ multiplex PCR was the method, and the copy in TCRdb shows in-frame clones only, minus some. Among some 190,000 clones listed, about 92% were seen once. Sequencing used peripheral blood, obtained on day 0 of AZD1222 vaccination. The receptors shown here come from an adult in good health.

This chain joins TRBV6-5 and TRBJ1-1; D is perhaps TRBD1 (6 bases). V gave up 6 bases and J gave up 0 bases, with 14 bases separating them. This CDR3 spans 15 amino acids. CDR1 is MNHEY and CDR2 is SVGAGI in the germline V gene. Written as DNA, the CDR3 is TGTGCCAGCAGCATCCAGGGGACACTGAACACTGAAGCTTTCTTT. Amino acids: CASSIQGTLNTEAFF.

The V gene is TRBV6-5, the J gene TRBJ2-7; the D is unclear. The V end lost 5 bases, the J end lost 2 bases, and 13 bases lay between the germline ends. From germline, CDR1 is MNHEY and CDR2 SVGAGI. The CDR3 sequence is 14 residues long. The CDR3 DNA follows: TGTGCCAGCAGTCCGGGTGTTAACGCCTACGAGCAGTACTTC. Translated, it gives CASSPGVNAYEQYF.

V usage is TRBV29-1 and J usage is TRBJ2-7; no firm D call. CDR1 and CDR2 from the germline V gene are SQVTM and ANQGSEA. V was pared by 7 bases and J by 2 bases, with 21 bases between. CDR3 length: 15 amino acids. CDR3 bases: TGCAGCGCCTGCTGGGCCTCCCTACGAGCCTACGAGCAGTACTTC. Its protein product is CSACWASLRAYEQYF.

V is TRBV2 and J is TRBJ2-3; D is possibly TRBD1 (6 bases). With 4 bases removed from V and 2 bases from J, the gap between germline ends came to 13 bases. The CDR3 consists of 15 residues. Germline assignment: CDR1 SNHLY and CDR2 FYNNEI. The CDR3: CASSGARQDTDTQYF. For the CDR3, the DNA is TGTGCCAGCAGTGGTGCCCGACAGGACACAGATACGCAGTATTTT.

The CDR3 sequence: CASSSTGTNTEAFF. CDR3 DNA sequence: TGCGCCAGCAGCTCGACAGGGACGAACACTGAAGCTTTCTTT. The chain combines TRBV5-1 with TRBJ1-1; TRBD1 matches at 7 bases. This CDR3 comprises 14 residues. CDR1 and CDR2 (germline): SGHRS, YFSETQ. The V gene end was trimmed by 3 bases and the J gene end by 1 base; junction bases not matched to a gene: 3.

In its sample, this clone was seen a few times. The rearrangement links TRBV28 to TRBJ1-2; D is ambiguous. Trimming took off 8 bases at V and 7 bases at J, with 20 bases between the two ends. Looked up from germline, CDR1 is MDHEN and CDR2 is SYDVKM. The CDR3 is made up of 14 amino acids. In nucleotides, the CDR3 is TGTGCCAGCGTTTCGGACGCAAGGCCCGGTGGCTACACCTTC. This translates into CASVSDARPGGYTF.

CDR3 sequence reads: CASSLIVDAGTNSGNTIYF. The CDR3 nucleotides are TGTGCCAGCAGCTTAATTGTTGATGCTGGAACCAACTCTGGAAACACCATATATTTT. V is TRBV13 and J is TRBJ1-3, with no clear D. Trimming shortened V by 2 bases and J by 0 bases, and 20 bases separated the two germline ends. The length of the CDR3 is 19 residues. The germline V gene encodes CDR1 PRHDT and CDR2 FYEKMQ (reference sequence).

This chain links TRBV7-9 with TRBJ1-2, with 9 positions matching TRBD1. CDR1 and CDR2 (germline): SEHNR, FQNEAQ (reference sequence). The CDR3 contains 16 residues. Trimming took 1 base from V and 6 from J; bases not matched to a gene: 9. CDR3 sequence (DNA): TGTGCCAGCAGCTTAGGGTACAGGGACAGGGAACATGGCTACACCTTC. Amino acid sequence: CASSLGYRDREHGYTF.

This rearrangement joins TRBV28 to TRBJ1-4; 7 bases align to TRBD1. The CDR3 length is 12 residues. Unmatched junction bases numbered 2, after V lost 6 bases and J lost 7 bases. CDR1 is MDHEN and CDR2 is SYDVKM in the germline V gene. The CDR3 protein is CASSGQVEKLFF. The CDR3 bases are TGTGCCAGCAGCGGACAGGTTGAAAAACTGTTTTTT.

The chain joins TRBV10-3 to TRBJ2-7, with D possibly TRBD2 on 6 matching bases. The CDR3 consists of 13 residues. Germline lookup yields CDR1 ENHRY and CDR2 SYGVKD. The V gene lost 9 bases and the J gene lost 0 bases, with 12 bases spanning the gap. The CDR3 loop is CAMGGGISYEQYF. The CDR3 bases are TGTGCCATGGGTGGGGGGATCTCCTACGAGCAGTACTTC.